These 27 T cell receptor beta chains were sequenced from one sample in a study of CD4 and CD8 cells across lung adenocarcinoma regions. MiXCR, applied by TCRdb to the PCR reads, yields one record per CDR3 protein. Counted here are around 8,400 distinct CDR3 sequences, about 56% occurring once; the ten biggest clones make up around 19%. Material: CD8+ T cells from the center of a lung tumor. These receptors came from a female donor with lung adenocarcinoma. The CD4 and CD8 labels of this study may be unreliable.

This clonotype has ten or more counts. This chain links TRBV7-8 with TRBJ2-7; 8 bases fit TRBD1. V dropped 5 bases and J dropped 3; count of bases not matched to a gene: 6. The CDR3 has 14 amino acids. Germline CDR1 and CDR2: SGHVS and FQNEAQ. The CDR3 coding sequence is TGTGCCAGCAGCCCCTCAACAGGGGGCTACGAGCAGTACTTC. It yields the protein CASSPSTGGYEQYF.

The chain's CDR3 is CASSRDTAATNEKLFF. The CDR3 DNA sequence: TGTGCCAGCAGCCGCGACACGGCCGCAACTAATGAAAAACTGTTTTTT. J is TRBJ1-4 and V is TRBV7-2; no firm D call. The V end lost 5 bases, the J end lost 0 bases, and 13 bases lay between the germline ends. Germline lookup yields CDR1 SGHTA and CDR2 FQGNSA. The CDR3 length is 16 residues.

Regarding this clonotype: One base away lies a much larger clone, so this may be a sequencing read error. The chain combines TRBV7-8 with TRBJ2-1, with unresolved D. V lost 5 bases, J lost 10 bases, and 9 bases lay in between. Germline V gene sequence: CDR1 SGHVS, CDR2 FQNEAQ. The length of the CDR3 is 11 residues. In DNA form, the CDR3 reads TGTGCCAGCAGCCTGCGATACGAGCAGTTCTTC. This sequence encodes CASSLRYEQFF. Complete variable domain (other parts from reference TRBV7-8 and TRBJ2-1): GAGVSQSPRYKVAKRGQDVALRCDPISGHVSLFWYQQALGQGPEFLTYFQNEAQLDKSGLPSDRFFAERPEGSVSTLKIQRTQQEDSAVYLCASSLRYEQFFGPGTRLTVL.

This clonotype was detected many times. This rearrangement joins TRBV7-2 to TRBJ2-5; 11 positions agree with TRBD2. This CDR3 has 17 amino acids. The V gene end was trimmed by 3 bases and the J gene end by 2 bases; junction bases not matched to a gene: 8. Germline CDR1 and CDR2: SGHTA and FQGNSA. CDR3 bases: TGTGCCAGCAGCTTCCAACCACTAGCGGGAGAACAAGAGACCCAGTACTTC. Residues: CASSFQPLAGEQETQYF.

This clonotype appeared many times. The chain couples TRBV7-8 to TRBJ2-3; D remains unclear. V was clipped by 2 bases and J by 6 bases, with 9 bases between them. CDR1 is SGHVS, CDR2 FQNEAQ, per germline. The CDR3 contains 13 residues. The CDR3 region has the DNA TGTGCCAGCAGCTTACCACCCGGGGATACGCAGTATTTT. Its translation is CASSLPPGDTQYF. The full variable domain, completed using reference TRBV7-8 and TRBJ2-3, is GAGVSQSPRYKVAKRGQDVALRCDPISGHVSLFWYQQALGQGPEFLTYFQNEAQLDKSGLPSDRFFAERPEGSVSTLKIQRTQQEDSAVYLCASSLPPGDTQYFGPGTRLTVL.

In its sample, this clonotype was seen once. This chain links TRBV7-6 with TRBJ2-1; the D gene could be TRBD1 or TRBD2 (6 bases each). The closer fit of TRBJ2-4 to the DNA end suggests the J call may be wrong. This CDR3 is built from 18 residues. Germline CDR1 SGHVS, CDR2 FNYEAQ. The CDR3 loop is CASSSLGGAGRDQETQYF. The DNA of the CDR3 is TGTGCCAGCAGCTCCCTGGGGGGCGCGGGCCGTGACCAAGAGACTCAGTACTTC.

The V and J genes are TRBV6-1 and TRBJ2-1; 8 bases line up with TRBD2. V lost 8 bases to trimming and J lost 1 base; unmatched junction nucleotides: 4. Germline V lookup: CDR1 MNHNS, CDR2 SASEGT. The CDR3 runs to 14 residues. DNA for the CDR3: TGTGCCAGCTCGACTAGCGAGTCCTACAATGAGCAGTTCTTC. Amino acid sequence: CASSTSESYNEQFF.

The chain combines TRBV6-1 with TRBJ2-3; 8 positions agree with TRBD2. Unmatched junction bases numbered 12, after V lost 3 bases and J lost 10 bases. The CDR3 has 15 amino acids. In germline, CDR1 is MNHNS, CDR2 SASEGT. The CDR3 reads CASSDKRGNTGAQYF. The CDR3 nucleotides read TGTGCCAGCAGTGATAAGCGGGGGAACACCGGGGCGCAGTATTTT.

This rearrangement joins TRBV3-1 to TRBJ2-2; D gene unclear. CDR1 and CDR2 from the germline V gene are LGHDT and YNNKEL (reference sequence). CDR3 size: 14 residues. The V gene lost 4 bases and the J gene lost 6 bases, with 12 bases spanning the gap. CDR3 in amino acids: CASSPPYLAGELFF. DNA for the CDR3: TGTGCCAGCAGCCCCCCTTACTTGGCCGGGGAGCTGTTTTTT. Supplemented by reference TRBV3-1 and TRBJ2-2, the full variable domain reads DTAVSQTPKYLVTQMGNDKSIKCEQNLGHDTMYWYKQDSKKFLKIMFSYNNKELIINETVPNRFSPKSPDKAHLNLHINSLELGDSAVYFCASSPPYLAGELFFGEGSRLTVL.

This chain uses TRBV6-1 with TRBJ2-3, with D perhaps matching TRBD2 (5 bases). Germline CDR1 reads MNHNS; CDR2 reads SASEGT. Trimming left V 4 bases short and J 12 bases short, with 14 bases between. This CDR3 has 12 residues. The CDR3 protein is CASSGVWETQYF. Here the CDR3 DNA reads TGTGCCAGCAGTGGAGTCTGGGAGACCCAGTATTTT.

This clonotype occurred a few times. This chain connects TRBV7-9 to TRBJ2-5; D not resolved. V was shortened by 1 base and J by 11 bases, with 17 bases between the two germline ends. Germline values: CDR1 SEHNR, CDR2 FQNEAQ (reference sequence). The CDR3 has 14 residues. The CDR3 reads CASSLDATSDEQYF. CDR3 nucleotides: TGTGCCAGCAGCTTAGACGCGACGAGTGATGAGCAGTACTTC.

This clonotype was counted only a few times. The V gene is TRBV6-1, the J gene TRBJ2-1; D not certain. Trimming stripped 5 bases from V and 13 bases from J, with 18 bases between. The CDR3 extends over 13 amino acids. Germline V gene sequence: CDR1 MNHNS, CDR2 SASEGT. CDR3 protein: CASSKSGQETQFF. In nucleotides, the CDR3 is TGTGCCAGCAGTAAGTCAGGCCAAGAGACCCAGTTCTTC.

This clonotype occurred many times. The chain uses TRBV11-3 and TRBJ2-2; D uncertain. Germline CDR1 reads SGHNT; CDR2 reads YENEEA. V lost 3 bases and J lost 4, with 6 bases in between. CDR3 length equals 13 residues. CDR3 sequence: CASSFRATGELFF. The CDR3 bases are TGTGCCAGCAGCTTTCGGGCCACCGGGGAGCTGTTTTTT.

CDR3 protein: CARSDGAVGQNTQYF. The CDR3 coding sequence is TGTGCGAGGAGTGACGGGGCTGTGGGCCAAAACACGCAGTACTTC. The V gene is TRBV6-1, the J gene TRBJ2-4; either TRBD1 or TRBD2 may fit D (5 bases each). The germline CDR1 and CDR2 sequences are MNHNS and SASEGT. This CDR3 region has 15 residues.

This clonotype has a single count. V is TRBV7-2 and J is TRBJ2-1; the match to TRBD2 covers 12 bases. This CDR3 has 13 amino acids. The germline V gene has CDR1 SGHTA and CDR2 FQGNSA. After removal of 9 bases from V and 10 bases from J, the junction contained 7 bases not matched to a gene. CDR3 residues: CARGRGTSGEQFF. CDR3 coding DNA: TGTGCCAGGGGCAGGGGGACTAGCGGGGAGCAGTTCTTC.

This clonotype occurred a few times. The chain combines TRBV5-5 with TRBJ2-3; no firm D call. V lost 6 bases and J 4 bases, leaving 15 bases between the germline ends. The germline gives CDR1 SGHKS, CDR2 YYEKEE (reference sequence). The length of the CDR3 is 14 residues. The DNA for the CDR3 is TGTGCCAGCACTAATCCCTTTACATCAGATACGCAGTATTTT. Translating gives CASTNPFTSDTQYF.

The chain carries TRBV7-8 and TRBJ1-1; tentative D call: TRBD1 (5 bases). Trimming removed 3 bases from V and 0 bases from J, with 14 bases in between. There are 16 residues in the CDR3. Germline-derived CDR1 and CDR2 are SGHVS and FQNEAQ. As DNA, the CDR3 is TGTGCCAGCAGCTTGTGGCCCGGACATATGAACACTGAAGCTTTCTTT. Encoded protein: CASSLWPGHMNTEAFF. The whole variable domain, filled in from reference TRBV7-8 and TRBJ1-1, reads GAGVSQSPRYKVAKRGQDVALRCDPISGHVSLFWYQQALGQGPEFLTYFQNEAQLDKSGLPSDRFFAERPEGSVSTLKIQRTQQEDSAVYLCASSLWPGHMNTEAFFGQGTRLTVV.

This clonotype occurred a few times. V and J are TRBV5-4 and TRBJ2-3; 9 bases are a match to TRBD2. The CDR3 is 17 residues long. V shed 4 bases, J shed 2 bases, and the junction held 11 bases outside the gene matches. Germline lookup yields CDR1 SGHNT and CDR2 YYREEE (reference sequence). Here the CDR3 reads CASSATGGGRATDTQYF. As DNA, the CDR3 is TGTGCCAGCAGCGCAACGGGGGGCGGGAGGGCCACAGATACGCAGTATTTT. Together with reference TRBV5-4 and TRBJ2-3, the CDR3 gives the full variable domain: ETGVTQSPTHLIKTRGQQVTLRCSSQSGHNTVSWYQQALGQGPQFIFQYYREEENGRGNFPPRFSGLQFPNYSSELNVNALELDDSALYLCASSATGGGRATDTQYFGPGTRLTVL.

This clonotype appeared once. One end of the junction does not line up with germline, which may come from a read error. This rearrangement joins TRBV7-3 to TRBJ2-3; TRBD1 aligns across 7 bases. Germline V CDR1 and CDR2: SGHTA, FQGTGA. The CDR3 sequence is 14 residues long. CDR3 sequence (DNA): TGTGGCAGCAGGGGGAGCAGGGGCACAGATACGCAGTATTTC. Its translation: CGSRGSRGTDTQYF.

Regarding this clonotype: Being one base from a much bigger clone, this may be a read error. The V call is TRBV6-2 or TRBV6-3, the J call TRBJ2-3; D is uncertain. The J call may not be correct, given that the DNA end is closer to TRBJ2-7. Germline assignment: CDR1 MNHEY and CDR2 SVGEGT. The CDR3 runs 17 residues. Here the CDR3 reads CASSYAMDVSSYNEQYF. The CDR3, as DNA: TGTGCCAGCAGTTACGCCATGGATGTCAGCTCCTACAATGAGCAGTACTTC.

Worth noting for this clonotype: Since a much larger clone is just one base distant, this may be a read error. The missing conserved phenylalanine or tryptophan at the end of this CDR3 makes a read error likely. The V call is TRBV7-2, the J call TRBJ2-5; D is perhaps TRBD1 (5 bases). The J call is uncertain, as TRBJ2-1 better fits the DNA end. This CDR3 spans 13 amino acids. Per the germline V gene, CDR1 is SGHTA and CDR2 is FQGNSA. CDR3 in DNA: TGTGCCAGCAGCTTAAGAGACAGAATTGACCAGTTCTCC. It encodes CASSLRDRIDQFS.

By sample share, this clonotype is medium-sized. The chain has TRBV12-3 or TRBV12-4 and TRBJ1-5, with 9 bases matching TRBD1. The CDR3 has 14 amino acids. Losses at the gene ends were 8 bases for V and 5 bases for J; bases not matched to a gene: 7. Here the CDR3 DNA reads TGTGCCAGCGGAGGAACAGGGGGCGATCAGCCCCAGCATTTT. Translation: CASGGTGGDQPQHF.

The V call is TRBV7-2, the J call TRBJ2-4; D is perhaps TRBD1 or TRBD2 (5 bases each). Per germline, CDR1 SGHTA and CDR2 FQGNSA. CDR3 length: 14 residues. The CDR3 DNA follows: TGTGGCGTCTCGGGGCTGGGTGCCACAGATACGCAGTACTTC. Protein sequence: CGVSGLGATDTQYF.

By sample fraction, this clonotype is medium-sized (0.01 to 0.1%). The rearrangement joins TRBV7-9 to TRBJ1-5, with TRBD1 matching 8 bases. Trimming removed 5 bases from V and 7 bases from J; junction bases left unmatched: 4. In germline, CDR1 is SEHNR, CDR2 FQNEAQ (reference sequence). The CDR3 runs 13 residues. The CDR3 loop is CASSRTGWQPQHF. The CDR3 nucleotides read TGTGCCAGCAGCCGGACAGGGTGGCAGCCCCAGCATTTT.

By its share, this clonotype is medium-sized. The genes are TRBV7-8 and TRBJ1-6, with D possibly TRBD1 on 6 matching bases. The germline V gene has CDR1 SGHVS and CDR2 FQNEAQ. Trimming shortened V by 5 bases and J by 6 bases, and 14 bases separated the two germline ends. This CDR3 is 15 amino acids long. DNA for the CDR3: TGTGCCAGCAGCCTCGACAGGATCGGTAATTCACCCCTCCACTTT. Translating gives CASSLDRIGNSPLHF.

The rearrangement joins TRBV7-6 to TRBJ2-4; possibly TRBD2 for D (6 bases). V lost 4 bases and J lost 13, with 32 bases in between. Germline V lookup: CDR1 SGHVS, CDR2 FNYEAQ. CDR3 length: 18 amino acids. CDR3 in DNA: TGTGCCAGCAGCTCCCTGGAGGGCGGAGGGGAAGACAAAGAGATCCAGTACTTC. Protein product: CASSSLEGGGEDKEIQYF.

The chain carries TRBV7-2 and TRBJ2-1, with TRBD2 matching over 12 bases. Germline trimming cut 1 base from V and 10 bases from J; bases unmatched to any gene: 8. Germline CDR1 SGHTA, CDR2 FQGNSA. CDR3 length equals 16 residues. CDR3 bases: TGTGCCAGCAGCTTAGTAGTGACTAGCGGGAGTTACGAGCAGTTCTTC. Translation gives CASSLVVTSGSYEQFF.